This is a list of T cell receptor beta chains from one sample in a study of CD8 T cells in ankylosing spondylitis. TCRdb passed the 5' RACE reads through MiXCR, listing each CDR3 protein once. There are fewer than 550,000 distinct CDR3 sequences in the sample; over 4% occur only once, and around 3.5% lies in the top ten. The sequenced material came from blood, either unsorted or a sorted T cell fraction (not recorded which). Receptor source: a male donor with ankylosing spondylitis. The CDR3 runs from the conserved cysteine through the conserved F or W. Fields, in order: D gene, clone size, V gene, J gene, CDR3 DNA, CDR3 protein. The D gene is left open where the match is weak. Clone size is stated in some rows and not others, as once, few, many or a class when expanded.

D gene: TRBD1
clone size: few
V gene: TRBV10-3
J gene: TRBJ2-2
CDR3 DNA: TGTGCCATCAGGAGGAGGGACAGGGAATGGAAAACCGGGGAGCTGTTTTTT
CDR3 protein: CAIRRRDREWKTGELFF

D gene: TRBD2
clone size: many
V gene: TRBV6-1
J gene: TRBJ2-2
CDR3 DNA: TGTGCCAGCACCCCCGGGGGGGGGGTGGGGGAGCTGTTTTTT
CDR3 protein: CASTPGGGVGELFF

D gene: TRBD2
clone size: few
V gene: TRBV29-1
J gene: TRBJ2-3
CDR3 DNA: TGCAGCGTCAACCCTAGCGGGGGTAGCACAGATACGCAGTATTTT
CDR3 protein: CSVNPSGGSTDTQYF

D gene: .
clone size: many
V gene: TRBV3-1
J gene: TRBJ2-3
CDR3 DNA: TGTGCCAGCAGCCGAGAGGGGAGGTGGGATACGCAGTATTTT
CDR3 protein: CASSREGRWDTQYF

D gene: .
clone size: many
V gene: TRBV29-1
J gene: TRBJ1-5
CDR3 DNA: TGCCCCGTCGTAGGAGGGGCGGGTCAGCCCCAGCATTTT
CDR3 protein: CPVVGGAGQPQHF

D gene: TRBD1
clone size: many
V gene: TRBV5-1
J gene: TRBJ2-1
CDR3 DNA: TGCGCCAGCAGCTTGTCCCCACAGGGGGTGGATTACAATGAGCAGTTCTTC
CDR3 protein: CASSLSPQGVDYNEQFF

D gene: TRBD1
clone size: many
V gene: TRBV20-1
J gene: TRBJ2-4
CDR3 DNA: TGCAGTGCTACGGACAGGGGATCGAAAAACATTCAGTACTTC
CDR3 protein: CSATDRGSKNIQYF

D gene: .
clone size: many
V gene: TRBV11-2
J gene: TRBJ2-3
CDR3 DNA: TGTGCCAGCAGCTTTCCTTTAAGAGGGACCTCCTGGGGTACGCAGTATTTT
CDR3 protein: CASSFPLRGTSWGTQYF

D gene: .
clone size: .
V gene: TRBV20-1
J gene: TRBJ2-5
CDR3 DNA: TGCAGTGCTCGTCTGGGGGAGGTGTGGACCCAGTACTTC
CDR3 protein: CSARLGEVWTQYF

D gene: .
clone size: many
V gene: TRBV7-9
J gene: TRBJ2-3
CDR3 DNA: TGTGCCAGCAGCTTACTAGGCGGGATGAGCGCAGATACGCAGTATTTT
CDR3 protein: CASSLLGGMSADTQYF

D gene: .
clone size: many
V gene: TRBV20-1
J gene: TRBJ2-5
CDR3 DNA: TGCAGTGCTAGAGATCTTGGGGGCGGGGAGACCCAGTACTTC
CDR3 protein: CSARDLGGGETQYF

D gene: .
clone size: many
V gene: TRBV29-1
J gene: TRBJ2-3
CDR3 DNA: TGCAGCGTCGAGGGGGTAGCGGAAGGGGGCACAGATACGCAGTATTTT
CDR3 protein: CSVEGVAEGGTDTQYF

D gene: TRBD1
clone size: many
V gene: TRBV10-3
J gene: TRBJ1-1
CDR3 DNA: TGTGCCATCAGTGAGCTACAGGGGGTATACACTGAAGCTTTCTTT
CDR3 protein: CAISELQGVYTEAFF

D gene: .
clone size: many
V gene: TRBV7-6
J gene: TRBJ2-3
CDR3 DNA: TGTGCCAGCAGCTTACACCAGGCCCCTAGCACAGATACGCAGTATTTT
CDR3 protein: CASSLHQAPSTDTQYF

D gene: TRBD1
clone size: many
V gene: TRBV20-1
J gene: TRBJ1-2
CDR3 DNA: TGCAGTGCTAAACCCGCTCGACAGGGTTTCCTCTATGGCTACACCTTC
CDR3 protein: CSAKPARQGFLYGYTF

D gene: .
clone size: many
V gene: TRBV5-1
J gene: TRBJ2-1
CDR3 DNA: TGCGCCAGCAGCCCCAGGTACAGGGACTACAATGAGCAGTTCTTC
CDR3 protein: CASSPRYRDYNEQFF

D gene: .
clone size: many
V gene: TRBV20-1
J gene: TRBJ1-5
CDR3 DNA: TGCAGTGCTAGTCTGGGACACTGGGTCAATCAGCCCCAGCATTTT
CDR3 protein: CSASLGHWVNQPQHF

D gene: .
clone size: many
V gene: TRBV20-1
J gene: TRBJ2-7
CDR3 DNA: TGCAGTCCCGGCCGGCAGGGGCGGGTTGAGCAGTACTTC
CDR3 protein: CSPGRQGRVEQYF

D gene: .
clone size: many
V gene: TRBV20-1
J gene: TRBJ2-5
CDR3 DNA: TGCAGTGCTAGGTCCGTGGGGGCCCAGTACTTC
CDR3 protein: CSARSVGAQYF

D gene: .
clone size: many
V gene: TRBV7-9
J gene: TRBJ1-2
CDR3 DNA: TGTGCCAGCAGCTTACCAGCGAGCTATGGCTACACCTTC
CDR3 protein: CASSLPASYGYTF

D gene: .
clone size: many
V gene: TRBV29-1
J gene: TRBJ2-6
CDR3 DNA: TGCAGCGTTGGGCCTCGGGTCTCTGGGGCCAACGTCCTGACTTTC
CDR3 protein: CSVGPRVSGANVLTF

D gene: TRBD1
clone size: many
V gene: TRBV5-1
J gene: TRBJ2-3
CDR3 DNA: TGCGCCAGCAGCTGGGGACAGACCGCCACTAGCACAGATACGCAGTATTTT
CDR3 protein: CASSWGQTATSTDTQYF

D gene: .
clone size: many
V gene: TRBV7-2
J gene: TRBJ1-1
CDR3 DNA: TGTGCCAGCAGCTCCCGGGACCTCACTGAAGCTTTCTTT
CDR3 protein: CASSSRDLTEAFF

D gene: TRBD2
clone size: many
V gene: TRBV28
J gene: TRBJ2-3
CDR3 DNA: TGTGCCAGCAGAGAGAGTAGCGGGGAGTCAGATACGCAGTATTTT
CDR3 protein: CASRESSGESDTQYF

D gene: TRBD2
clone size: many
V gene: TRBV11-1
J gene: TRBJ2-3
CDR3 DNA: TGTGCCAGCAGCCCCGGGACTAGGGGAAAGGGGAGAACAGATACGCAGTATTTT
CDR3 protein: CASSPGTRGKGRTDTQYF

D gene: .
clone size: few
V gene: TRBV6-1
J gene: TRBJ1-4
CDR3 DNA: TGTGCCAGCAGTGAATCGACACCCGCCGGGGAAAAACTGTTTTTT
CDR3 protein: CASSESTPAGEKLFF

D gene: .
clone size: .
V gene: TRBV20-1
J gene: TRBJ2-5
CDR3 DNA: TGCAGTGCTAGAGGGGGGGCAGCCTCGTCCCCCAAGACCCAGTACTTC
CDR3 protein: CSARGGAASSPKTQYF

D gene: .
clone size: many
V gene: TRBV24-1
J gene: TRBJ1-3
CDR3 DNA: TGTGCCACCAGTGATCCAAGGAGAAAAGGAAACACCATATATTTT
CDR3 protein: CATSDPRRKGNTIYF

D gene: TRBD1
clone size: many
V gene: TRBV4-3
J gene: TRBJ2-2
CDR3 DNA: TGCGCCAGCAGCCAGGGACAGGTCAGATTCACCGGGGAGCTGTTTTTT
CDR3 protein: CASSQGQVRFTGELFF

D gene: .
clone size: many
V gene: TRBV5-1
J gene: TRBJ2-7
CDR3 DNA: TGCGCCAGCAGCTTGTCCGGGGTCTCCTACGAGCAGTACTTC
CDR3 protein: CASSLSGVSYEQYF

D gene: .
clone size: many
V gene: TRBV20-1
J gene: TRBJ1-3
CDR3 DNA: TGCAGTGCTACTCGAGTGGGTTCTGGAAACACCATATATTTT
CDR3 protein: CSATRVGSGNTIYF

D gene: .
clone size: .
V gene: TRBV29-1
J gene: TRBJ1-4
CDR3 DNA: TGCAGCGTTGGAGTGGGTGAAAAACTGTTTTTT
CDR3 protein: CSVGVGEKLFF

D gene: TRBD1
clone size: .
V gene: TRBV4-2
J gene: TRBJ2-3
CDR3 DNA: TGTGCCAGCAGCCAAGACGGACAGGGCGGGGAGGATACGCAGTATTTT
CDR3 protein: CASSQDGQGGEDTQYF

D gene: TRBD1
clone size: many
V gene: TRBV29-1
J gene: TRBJ2-3
CDR3 DNA: TGCAGCGCCGACAGGGCCACAGATACGCAGTATTTT
CDR3 protein: CSADRATDTQYF

D gene: .
clone size: many
V gene: TRBV20-1
J gene: TRBJ2-1
CDR3 DNA: TGCAGTGCTCCCTTGGTTCGCTCCTACAATGAGCAGTTCTTC
CDR3 protein: CSAPLVRSYNEQFF

D gene: TRBD1
clone size: many
V gene: TRBV5-1
J gene: TRBJ1-4
CDR3 DNA: TGCGCCAGCAGCCCCAGGGGGGCTAATGAAAAACTGTTTTTT
CDR3 protein: CASSPRGANEKLFF

D gene: TRBD1
clone size: many
V gene: TRBV12-3/TRBV12-4
J gene: TRBJ1-4
CDR3 DNA: TGTGCCAGCACCTATAGGACAGGAGGCGAAAAACTGTTTTTT
CDR3 protein: CASTYRTGGEKLFF

D gene: .
clone size: many
V gene: TRBV9
J gene: TRBJ2-1
CDR3 DNA: TGTGCCAGCAGCGTAGGAGGGAAGCTTTCCTACAATGAGCAGTTCTTC
CDR3 protein: CASSVGGKLSYNEQFF

D gene: .
clone size: many
V gene: TRBV7-9
J gene: TRBJ1-5
CDR3 DNA: TGTGCCAGCAGTGTAGGGGGAAAAGGTCAGCCCCAGCATTTT
CDR3 protein: CASSVGGKGQPQHF

D gene: .
clone size: few
V gene: TRBV7-6
J gene: TRBJ2-1
CDR3 DNA: TGTGCCAGCAGCTTATTGGGGGCCACTTACAATGAGCAGTTCTTC
CDR3 protein: CASSLLGATYNEQFF

D gene: TRBD1
clone size: many
V gene: TRBV5-1
J gene: TRBJ2-2
CDR3 DNA: TGCGCCAGCAGCCGGACAGGGGCCCTCTCCACCGGGGAGCTGTTTTTT
CDR3 protein: CASSRTGALSTGELFF

D gene: .
clone size: many
V gene: TRBV20-1
J gene: TRBJ1-1
CDR3 DNA: TGCAGTGCTAGATCCACAGGGAACACTGAAGCTTTCTTT
CDR3 protein: CSARSTGNTEAFF

D gene: .
clone size: .
V gene: TRBV5-6
J gene: TRBJ2-1
CDR3 DNA: TGTGCCAGCAGCCCCGGGCTCCTCTGCGAGCAGTTCTTC
CDR3 protein: CASSPGLLCEQFF